The 9 T cell receptor beta chains reported below all come from one sample, sequenced in a study of CD8+ T cells in alopecia areata. Extracted RNA was reverse transcribed into cDNA, the sequencing template. Generated by immunoSEQ multiplex PCR, the TCRdb table keeps only in-frame clones and is missing some. The sample shows 110,000 or so clones, about three fifths of them seen only once. Treatment meaning: oral pan-JAK inhibitor, 5-10 mg twice daily. The sequencing used CD8+ T cells sorted from blood, collected at week 4, from a patient treated with tofacitinib. Every receptor here comes from a human donor with alopecia areata.

The genes are TRBV30 and TRBJ1-4, with D uncertain. The germline CDR1 and CDR2 sequences are GTSNPN and SVGIG (reference sequence). The V end lost 3 bases, the J end lost 6 bases, and 14 bases lay between the germline ends. This CDR3 is built from 14 residues. CDR3 in DNA: TGTGCCTGGAGAGAGGGCCCAAAGGATGAAAAACTGTTTTTT. Protein sequence: CAWREGPKDEKLFF.

This clone was seen a few times. The gene calls are TRBV7-9 and TRBJ2-1, with D maybe TRBD2 (6 bases). This CDR3 comprises 15 residues. Trimming took 6 bases from V and 8 from J, leaving 20 bases between them. Germline CDR1 SEHNR, CDR2 FQNEAQ (reference sequence). CDR3 protein: CASRAPGESSDEQFF. CDR3 in DNA: TGTGCCAGCAGGGCCCCGGGGGAATCTTCCGATGAGCAGTTCTTC.

This clone was detected a few times. The gene calls are TRBV30 and TRBJ1-2, with D possibly TRBD1 on 5 matching bases. This CDR3 contains 13 residues. The V and J ends lost 1 base and 4 bases respectively, with 10 bases between them. Germline loops: CDR1 GTSNPN, CDR2 SVGIG (reference sequence). The CDR3 DNA sequence: TGTGCCTGGAGTGCCGGGACGGTCTATGGCTACACCTTC. This sequence encodes CAWSAGTVYGYTF.

The rearrangement joins TRBV27 to TRBJ1-2; no clear D. V was shortened by 6 bases and J by 3 bases, with 8 bases between the two germline ends. The CDR3 is made up of 12 amino acids. Germline V CDR1 and CDR2: MNHEY, SMNVEV (reference sequence). The DNA of the CDR3 is TGTGCCAGCAGGGTAAAGCACTATGGCTACACCTTC. It encodes CASRVKHYGYTF.

The chain uses TRBV30 and TRBJ2-1, with TRBD1 matching 8 bases. The CDR3 is made up of 15 amino acids. The V and J ends lost 2 bases and 8 bases, in that order; junction bases with no gene match: 11. Germline V gives CDR1 GTSNPN, CDR2 SVGIG (reference sequence). CDR3 in amino acids: CAWSHLPQGADEQFF. CDR3 DNA sequence: TGTGCCTGGAGTCACTTACCTCAGGGGGCCGATGAGCAGTTCTTC.

The V and J genes are TRBV30 and TRBJ1-5; 9 bases are a match to TRBD1. V gave up 8 bases and J gave up 2 bases; unmatched junction bases: 13. This CDR3 is 16 amino acids long. Germline CDR1 GTSNPN, CDR2 SVGIG (reference sequence). The CDR3 sequence is CARQGVASWGNQPQHF. The CDR3 DNA reads TGTGCCCGACAGGGGGTTGCTTCTTGGGGCAATCAGCCCCAGCATTTT.

Only a few counts were recorded for this clone. For the CDR3, the DNA is TGTGCCAGCAGCTCGGGACTAGCGGGGCTTGGGGATGAGCAGTTCTTC. It specifies CASSSGLAGLGDEQFF. The J gene is TRBJ2-1, the V gene TRBV7-9; 13 bases match TRBD2. V was clipped by 4 bases and J by 8 bases; unmatched bases: 8. CDR3 length equals 16 residues. Germline-derived CDR1 and CDR2 are SEHNR and FQNEAQ (reference sequence). The full variable domain, its missing parts supplied by reference TRBV7-9 and TRBJ2-1, is DTGVSQNPRHKITKRGQNVTFRCDPISEHNRLYWYRQTLGQGPEFLTYFQNEAQLEKSRLLSDRFSAERPKGSFSTLEIQRTEQGDSAMYLCASSSGLAGLGDEQFFGPGTRLTVL.

The chain employs TRBV14 and TRBJ2-5; D gene ambiguous. V was pared by 0 bases and J by 2 bases, with 13 bases between. In germline, CDR1 is SGHDN, CDR2 FVKESK. The CDR3 has 16 residues. The CDR3, as DNA: TGTGCCAGCAGCCAAGAGAGCTGGGATCCACAAGAGACCCAGTACTTC. Encoded protein: CASSQESWDPQETQYF.

This clone was seen only once. The chain recombines TRBV29-1 with TRBJ2-5; D ambiguous. The germline V and J ends were trimmed by 6 bases and 2 bases, with 4 bases remaining between them. In germline, CDR1 is SQVTM, CDR2 ANQGSEA. This CDR3 region has 10 residues. The CDR3: CSVHQETQYF. The DNA of the CDR3 is TGCAGCGTACATCAAGAGACCCAGTACTTC.